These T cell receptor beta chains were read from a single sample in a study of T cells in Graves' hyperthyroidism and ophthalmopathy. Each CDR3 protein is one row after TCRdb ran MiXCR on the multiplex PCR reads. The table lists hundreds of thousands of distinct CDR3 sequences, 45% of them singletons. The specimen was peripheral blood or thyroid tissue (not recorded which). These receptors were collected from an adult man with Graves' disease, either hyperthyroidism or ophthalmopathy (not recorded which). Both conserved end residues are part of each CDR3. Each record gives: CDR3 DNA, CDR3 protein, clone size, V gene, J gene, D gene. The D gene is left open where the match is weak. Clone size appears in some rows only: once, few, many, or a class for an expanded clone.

TGCAGTGCTAGAGGGGCAGGGCCCTTGAGCTCCTACGAGCAGTACTTC	CSARGAGPLSSYEQYF	-	TRBV20-1	TRBJ2-7	-
TGTGCCAGCAGTGAGAATGCAGGGGGCAATCAGCCCCAGCATTTT	CASSENAGGNQPQHF	many	TRBV2	TRBJ1-5	-
TGCAGCGTTGGCGGACGGCCAACTAATGAAAAACTGTTTTTT	CSVGGRPTNEKLFF	-	TRBV29-1	TRBJ1-4	-
TGCAGCGTTGAAGTTCCAGGGATGGCTGAAGCTTTCTTT	CSVEVPGMAEAFF	many	TRBV29-1	TRBJ1-1	-
TGTGCCATCAGTGCGGACACAGGGGAGCTGTTTTTT	CAISADTGELFF	-	TRBV10-3	TRBJ2-2	-
TGCAGTGCTAGTTTAGGGAGAGGTCAAGAGACCCAGTACTTC	CSASLGRGQETQYF	few	TRBV20-1	TRBJ2-5	-
TGCAGCGTTGTCGCTCACAGAACCTACGAGCAGTACTTC	CSVVAHRTYEQYF	few	TRBV29-1	TRBJ2-7	-
TGTGCCAGCAGCTTAAGAGACGAGCAGTACTTC	CASSLRDEQYF	-	TRBV7-2	TRBJ2-7	-
TGTGCCAGCAGTCCTCGACAGGAATCGGCCCAGCATTTT	CASSPRQESAQHF	few	TRBV2	TRBJ1-5	-
TGTGCCAGCAGCTCCAAGACAGGGCGTTCACCCCTCCACTTT	CASSSKTGRSPLHF	many	TRBV7-8	TRBJ1-6	TRBD1
TGTGCCAGCAGTGAAGCCGACATCCTGAACACTGAAGCTTTCTTT	CASSEADILNTEAFF	many	TRBV25-1	TRBJ1-1	-
TGTGCCAGCCAGCTCAGTGGCAGCACAATCCAAGAGACCCAGTACTTC	CASQLSGSTIQETQYF	many	TRBV25-1	TRBJ2-5	-
TGTGCCAGCAGCTTAGGCTTTGGGCGGCAGGGGGCTAACGGCTACACCTTC	CASSLGFGRQGANGYTF	-	TRBV7-2	TRBJ1-2	TRBD1
TGTGCCACCAGTGATTTCGGGCAGCCCCACCATTTT	CATSDFGQPHHF	once	TRBV24-1	TRBJ1-5	-
TGTGCCAGTAGTATCGGGCCACAGGGAAGCACTGAAGCTTTCTTT	CASSIGPQGSTEAFF	few	TRBV19	TRBJ1-1	-
TGTGCCGGCAGCTTAGAGGCAGGCACCGGGGAGCTGTTTTTT	CAGSLEAGTGELFF	-	TRBV7-9	TRBJ2-2	-
TGCAGCGTGCCGGTCAGGGAGATTCATGGCTACACCTTC	CSVPVREIHGYTF	many	TRBV29-1	TRBJ1-2	-
TGTGCCAGCAGTGACCCACAGGGGATGTCTAATGAAAAACTGTTTTTT	CASSDPQGMSNEKLFF	-	TRBV6-4	TRBJ1-4	TRBD1
TGCAGTGCTAGGAACAAACCGGGACAGGCAACCTACGAGCAGTACTTC	CSARNKPGQATYEQYF	-	TRBV20-1	TRBJ2-7	TRBD1
TGTGCTAGCAGCTACGGGACAGGGGCCCTCGCTCAGCCCCAGCATTTT	CASSYGTGALAQPQHF	-	TRBV7-9	TRBJ1-5	TRBD1
TGTGCCAGCAGCGAGCTCACATCCGCGTTTAATGAAAAACTGTTTTTT	CASSELTSAFNEKLFF	-	TRBV11-2	TRBJ1-4	-
TGTGCCAGTACTGGACAGGCTGCGGGGGCCAACGTCCTGACTTTC	CASTGQAAGANVLTF	-	TRBV5-6	TRBJ2-6	TRBD1
TGCAGTGCTAGAGCATCTAGTCGGGGGCCGAACACTGAAGCTTTCTTT	CSARASSRGPNTEAFF	-	TRBV20-1	TRBJ1-1	-
TGCGCCAGCAGCCCTCGGACAGGGGACGAAAAACTGTTTTTT	CASSPRTGDEKLFF	-	TRBV5-1	TRBJ1-4	TRBD1
TGTGCCATCAGTGAGGCGCTCCAAAATGGCTACACCTTC	CAISEALQNGYTF	-	TRBV10-3	TRBJ1-2	-
TGTGCCATCAGTGAGTCAGGGGCAGGCTCACCCCTCCACTTT	CAISESGAGSPLHF	many	TRBV10-3	TRBJ1-6	-
TGTGCCAGCTCACCGCTGGACAGACTCTATGGCTACACCTTC	CASSPLDRLYGYTF	once	TRBV24-1	TRBJ1-2	-
TGTGCCACCAGCAGAGAGGCTGGGGTTGCTTTCTTT	CATSREAGVAFF	-	TRBV15	TRBJ1-1	-
TGTGCCAGCAAGAGCAGCTTAACAGGGGTGGCCTATAATTCACCCCTCCACTTT	CASKSSLTGVAYNSPLHF	-	TRBV25-1	TRBJ1-6	TRBD1
TGTGCCACCGGAGGTAGCGAGCAGTACTTC	CATGGSEQYF	many	TRBV2	TRBJ2-7	-
TGCGCCAGCAGCCAAGATCTGGGGGGCGGAGTGGGTGGCTACACCTTC	CASSQDLGGGVGGYTF	-	TRBV4-1	TRBJ1-2	-
TGCAGCGTTGTTGTACAGGGCAAGTTGACTGAAGCTTTCTTT	CSVVVQGKLTEAFF	many	TRBV29-1	TRBJ1-1	-
TGCAGTGCCACCGGACGGATGAACACTGAAGCTTTCTTT	CSATGRMNTEAFF	few	TRBV20-1	TRBJ1-1	-
TGCAGCGTTCCCCGAGGAGGACACAGCGAAAAACTGTTTTTT	CSVPRGGHSEKLFF	-	TRBV29-1	TRBJ1-4	-
TGCGCCAGCAGCCCGGACAGGCGCACCGGGGAGCTGTTTTTT	CASSPDRRTGELFF	few	TRBV5-1	TRBJ2-2	TRBD1
TGCAGTGCCCCCCTGGGACAGGGGGCGGAGCAGTACTTC	CSAPLGQGAEQYF	-	TRBV20-1	TRBJ2-7	TRBD1
TGTGCCAGCAGTGAAATAGGAGCCCCCTCCTACGAGCAGTACTTC	CASSEIGAPSYEQYF	few	TRBV2	TRBJ2-7	-
TGTGCCAGCAGGCGGGGGGGGAGCTCCTACGAGCAGTACTTC	CASRRGGSSYEQYF	many	TRBV7-2	TRBJ2-7	TRBD2
TGCAGTGCTAGAGCCCAGGACAGTTATGGCTACACCTTC	CSARAQDSYGYTF	few	TRBV20-1	TRBJ1-2	-
TGTGCCAGCAGATTGTCAGGGTCGTACACTGAAGCTTTCTTT	CASRLSGSYTEAFF	-	TRBV11-2	TRBJ1-1	-
TGTGCCAGCGTTGAAGATTGGAGCAGGGCCGCTTTCTTT	CASVEDWSRAAFF	once	TRBV25-1	TRBJ1-1	-
TGCGCCAGCAGCCATGGACTGTCCATAGATACGCAGTATTTT	CASSHGLSIDTQYF	-	TRBV5-1	TRBJ2-3	-
TGTGCCAGCAGCTTACTCCCGGGACGTAACTATGGCTACACCTTC	CASSLLPGRNYGYTF	-	TRBV7-9	TRBJ1-2	-
TGTGCCAGCAGCGTAGCGGGGGGTAGCAATCAGCCCCAGCATTTT	CASSVAGGSNQPQHF	few	TRBV9	TRBJ1-5	-
TGCAGTGCTAGTGTGGGGACAGGGGGTAGTGAGCAGTACTTC	CSASVGTGGSEQYF	many	TRBV20-1	TRBJ2-7	TRBD1
TGTGCCAGCAGCAGGGGGATTGGAGTCTACGAGCAGTGCTTC	CASSRGIGVYEQCF	-	TRBV12-3/TRBV12-4	TRBJ2-7	TRBD1
TGTGCCAGCAGCTCCCCTCTGACTGTTAACTATGGCTACACCTTC	CASSSPLTVNYGYTF	-	TRBV5-4	TRBJ1-2	-
TGTGCCAGCAGCCCGGACAGTAGCTATGGCTACACCTTC	CASSPDSSYGYTF	many	TRBV7-9	TRBJ1-2	-
TGTGCCGGAGCCGGGCTAGGCCATGGCTACACCTTC	CAGAGLGHGYTF	few	TRBV7-9	TRBJ1-2	-
TGTGCCAGCAGGGATTACAGGGGAGGCAATCAGCCCCAGTACTTC	CASRDYRGGNQPQYF	-	TRBV2	TRBJ2-5	-
TGTGCCAGCAATACAGGGGGCAGGGAGACCCAGTACTTC	CASNTGGRETQYF	-	TRBV6-1	TRBJ2-5	TRBD1
TGTGCCAGCACCCCAGGGATCTCCACTGAAGCTTTCTTT	CASTPGISTEAFF	-	TRBV6-1	TRBJ1-1	-
TGCAGTGCTAGTCAGGGGACAGCCTCGGAGACCCAGTACTTC	CSASQGTASETQYF	-	TRBV20-1	TRBJ2-5	TRBD1
TGCAGCGTTGCGGCGCAGGGACGCGAATACGAGCAGTACTTC	CSVAAQGREYEQYF	many	TRBV29-1	TRBJ2-7	-